This entry features one TCR beta chain sequence. Its specificity is unknown. Repertoires were generated with immunoSEQ multiplex PCR, while TCRdb's copy carries only in-frame clones and drops some. The sample has fewer than 3 million clones; around 92% are singletons. This CDR3 comprises 16 residues. Trimming cost V 4 bases and J 2 bases, with 18 bases left between them. Germline values: CDR1 SGHVS, CDR2 FQNEAQ. This sample is drawn from a study of shared clonotypes between healthy human individuals. Overall study findings and caveats: Sharing across a few donors was seen in roughly 5% of naive CD4 clonotypes.

This clonotype was obtained from a man aged 18 to 30 in good health. Some clones in this sample may be carry-over from other donors' samples. Input material: naive CD4+ T cells from PBMCs. This sample's subset: CD45RA+ positively selected. V and J are TRBV7-8 and TRBJ2-7, with D tentatively TRBD1 (6 bases). CDR3 DNA: TGTGCCAGCAGCTACACGAGAACAGGGCCAGCCTACGAGCAGTACTTC. As protein: CASSYTRTGPAYEQYF.